The T cell receptor (beta chain) described here comes from a study of T cell repertoires in aging, cancer and after chemotherapy. The wider study: Repeat sampling of healthy donors over several months to years showed clear clonal overlap. The whole study produced a dataset of around 8.4 million TCR reads. Notes on the study in general: Untreated cancer patients had significantly lower blood TCR diversity than age-matched healthy donors.

The template was genomic DNA from peripheral blood, not RNA. This clonotype has just a few counts. Its matching antigen is unknown. Per germline, CDR1 LNHNV and CDR2 YYDKDF (reference sequence). This CDR3 spans 15 amino acids. Trimming removed 7 bases from V and 0 bases from J; junction bases left unmatched: 7. Rearranged V-D-J TRB sequences were amplified with a mixed TRB-A/B primer pool. TCRdb reanalysed the multiplex PCR reads using MiXCR and keeps one entry per CDR3 protein. The table lists around 10,000 distinct CDR3 sequences, roughly a third of them singletons. The J gene is TRBJ1-1, the V gene TRBV15, with 8 bases that match TRBD1. Sequenced sample: blood. This sequence was found in a human donor in good health. CDR3 sequence reads: CATTRTGPMNTEAFF. The DNA of the CDR3 is TGTGCCACCACCCGGACAGGGCCGATGAACACTGAAGCTTTCTTT. Full variable domain (missing parts from reference TRBV15 and TRBJ1-1): DAMVIQNPRYQVTQFGKPVTLSCSQTLNHNVMYWYQQKSSQAPKLLFHYYDKDFNNEADTPDNFQSRRPNTSFCFLDIRSPGLGDTAMYLCATTRTGPMNTEAFFGQGTRLTVV.